The clone carrying this TCR beta chain appeared a few times. Its target is unknown. The protocol was immunoSEQ multiplex PCR, while the TCRdb copy is restricted to in-frame clones and leaves out a portion. The data contain 60,000 to 80,000 clones, 90% of them singletons. This sample stems from a study of graft-versus-host responses after intestinal transplantation. Per the germline V gene, CDR1 is MNHEY and CDR2 is SVGAGI. V gave up 6 bases and J gave up 9 bases; unmatched junction bases: 7. This CDR3 contains 14 residues. General observations from the study: Recipient bone marrow held GvH clones, some seen earlier in ileum or blood.

The TCR was taken from a human donor who received an intestinal transplant. This sequence joins TRBV6-5 and TRBJ1-6; 8 bases map to TRBD1. Sequenced material: unstimulated CD8+ T cells sorted from spleen or lymph node cells, taken before intestinal transplant. CDR3 in amino acids: CASSNGQGASPLHF. CDR3 nucleotides: TGTGCCAGCAGCAACGGACAGGGAGCTTCACCCCTCCACTTT.